This T cell receptor beta chain came from a study of blood T cell repertoires in COVID-19 (dated by TCRdb to the early 2020s). Concerning the study at large: Samples covering the acute and convalescent phases of COVID-19 were provided by collaborators in the United States, Italy and Spain. The dataset comprised deeply sampled blood TCRbeta repertoires from subjects exposed to, actively infected with, or recovered from COVID-19. Samples came from the ongoing ImmuneRACE study (first 160 participants) plus 1,254 subjects from 6 global collaborators. Sample metadata almost always included a de-identified subject ID, COVID-19 status, age in years and sex. The repertoires were released in a freely available public database meant as a resource for research on the immune response to SARS-CoV-2. The material from the prospective study consisted of cDNA or gDNA derived from T cells, B-cell-depleted T cells, or PBMCs. Where available, HLA class I and class II types were taken from metadata supplied by the sample provider and were not determined by assay-based typing.

The CDR3 starts with the cysteine, ends with the phenylalanine, and has 14 residues. CDR3 DNA only is kept here, 42 bases in frame from base 1. The V and J ends are trimmed by 4 bases and 5 bases, leaving 15 bases between them. As encoded in the germline V gene, CDR1 is MNHEY while CDR2 is SVGAGI. The investigation overall reported the following: Clinical and demographic metadata were provided uncurated, with the amount varying by source and participant.

Worth noting for this clone: Its antigen is unknown. Per-base quality was not reported, and no clone a single base away is much larger than it.

One collaborating source in Seattle enrolled patients while the patients were actively infected and followed the patients over time throughout the course of disease. Each collaborating institution followed its own protocols to collect whole blood in K2EDTA tubes. For TCRbeta analysis, collaborators shipped samples in one of three forms: frozen whole blood, isolated PBMCs, or DNA extracted from either of those sample types. The immunoSEQ Assay, a bias-controlled multiplex PCR, was used to amplify TCRbeta CDR3 regions from genomic DNA. From the authors' description of their analysis: The number of nucleated cells in each sample was estimated from the amplification of reference gene primers within the assay. To quantify the absolute abundance of each unique TCRbeta CDR3 rearrangement, sequence reads were collapsed and filtered. Productive Simpson clonality was computed per sample as the square root of Simpson's diversity index over productive rearrangements. Here the immuneACCESS table is served through TCRdb, limited to in-frame sequences with V and J called. Missing clones are a known gap in these copies; in checked studies unresolved V genes cover under half, and the rest lacks a known reason. That table furnishes V, J and clone size, whereas the DNA furnished D and trimming. This sample holds about 180,000 clones; roughly four fifths were observed only once. Clones ranked in the top ten supply roughly 7.5% of the sample.

The chain is assembled from TRBV6-5 and TRBJ2-7, and possibly TRBD2, on 5 matching bases. Sample: peripheral blood. The sequence was obtained from a woman between 65 and 79 years old with COVID-19, enrolled during active disease. The sequenced DNA is TGTGCCAGCAGTTCACGCACTAGTTTCCACGAGCAGTACTTC. This is translated as CASSSRTSFHEQYF.